The 20 T cell receptor beta chains reported below all come from one sample, sequenced in a study of blood T cell repertoires in COVID-19. Libraries were prepared by immunoSEQ multiplex PCR; TCRdb keeps only in-frame clonotypes and omits some of them. Counted here are 390,000 or so clones, roughly nine tenths occurring once; the ten biggest clones make up about 1%. Sequencing input: PBMCs or T cells enriched from blood (not recorded which). The source of these receptors is a man between 18 and 35 years old who had recovered from COVID-19.

A single count supports this clone. The chain uses TRBV5-5 and TRBJ2-1; D is possibly TRBD2 (6 bases). The germline gives CDR1 SGHKS, CDR2 YYEKEE (reference sequence). V lost 7 bases, J lost 8 bases, and 25 bases lay in between. The CDR3 is 16 residues long. CDR3 sequence (DNA): TGTGCCAGCCGGGAAACGTGGCAGGGAGGTTCGGATGAGCAGTTCTTC. It codes for CASRETWQGGSDEQFF.

This clone was observed a handful of times. J is TRBJ1-6 and V is TRBV3-1 (or the pseudogene TRBV3-2); TRBD1 might be the D (5 bases). The CDR3 length is 15 residues. Trimming cost V 1 base and J 5 bases, with 9 bases left between them. Germline V gene lookup returns CDR1 LGHDT and CDR2 YNNKEL (reference sequence). The DNA for the CDR3 is TGTGCCAGCAGCCAAGGTCAGGGTAATAATTCACCCCTCCACTTT. Its protein product is CASSQGQGNNSPLHF.

This clone was seen only a few times. V usage is TRBV10-3 and J usage is TRBJ2-7, with 10 bases matching TRBD1. The CDR3 sequence is 14 residues long. Germline CDR1 is ENHRY and CDR2 is SYGVKD. V lost 6 bases and J lost 5; bases outside the gene matches: 7. For the CDR3, the DNA is TGTGCCATCAGGAAAACCGGGACAGGGGACGAGCAGTACTTC. Amino acid sequence: CAIRKTGTGDEQYF.

V gene TRBV5-1 combines with J gene TRBJ2-1; D may be TRBD2 (5 bases). V was cut by 0 bases and J by 1 base, with 14 bases left in between. CDR3 length: 17 residues. From germline, CDR1 is SGHRS and CDR2 YFSETQ. The CDR3 spells CASSLGRPTGSYNEQFF. The CDR3 bases are TGCGCCAGCAGCTTGGGACGGCCAACGGGGTCCTACAATGAGCAGTTCTTC. The full variable domain, completed using reference TRBV5-1 and TRBJ2-1, is KAGVTQTPRYLIKTRGQQVTLSCSPISGHRSVSWYQQTPGQGLQFLFEYFSETQRNKGNFPGRFSGRQFSNSRSEMNVSTLELGDSALYLCASSLGRPTGSYNEQFFGPGTRLTVL.

The chain couples TRBV7-8 to TRBJ1-4; 11 bases match TRBD1. The CDR3 is 17 residues long. The trim removed 5 bases at V and 6 bases at J, leaving 11 bases unmatched. Germline CDR1 SGHVS, CDR2 FQNEAQ. CDR3 sequence reads: CASSLRDRGKGDEKLFF. The CDR3 DNA sequence: TGTGCCAGCAGCCTTCGGGACAGGGGGAAGGGGGATGAAAAACTGTTTTTT.

This chain links TRBV30 with TRBJ2-1; TRBD1 matches 9 bases. The CDR3 has 12 amino acids. Germline V gives CDR1 GTSNPN, CDR2 SVGIG (reference sequence). V shed 8 bases and J 7 bases; nucleotides not matched to a gene: 6. The CDR3 region is CARGTGKNEQFF. In nucleotides, the CDR3 is TGTGCCCGAGGGACAGGGAAAAATGAGCAGTTCTTC.

The genes are TRBV12-3 or TRBV12-4 and TRBJ2-7; D is ambiguous. The CDR3 has 11 residues. Trimming left V 6 bases short and J 1 base short, with 4 bases between. The CDR3 nucleotides read TGTGCCAGCAGCCATTCCTACGAGCAGTACTTC. It codes for CASSHSYEQYF.

This chain connects TRBV4-3 to TRBJ2-1; 16 positions agree with TRBD2. The CDR3 sequence is 20 residues long. V shed 0 bases and J 5 bases; nucleotides not matched to a gene: 10. Germline V gene lookup returns CDR1 LGHNA and CDR2 YSLEER. The CDR3 sequence: CASSQEDGTSGRVMDNEQFF. The CDR3, as DNA: TGCGCCAGCAGCCAAGAGGACGGGACTAGCGGGAGGGTTATGGACAATGAGCAGTTCTTC.

V usage is TRBV9 and J usage is TRBJ2-1, with TRBD2 matching 7 bases. The CDR3 runs 13 residues. V was pared by 4 bases and J by 10 bases, with 8 bases of the junction left unmatched. Germline V gene sequence: CDR1 SGDLS, CDR2 YYNGEE. CDR3 in amino acids: CASSPRPGGEQFF. In DNA, the CDR3 is TGTGCCAGCAGCCCCCGACCCGGGGGGGAGCAGTTCTTC.

The chain carries TRBV14 and TRBJ1-4, with 8 bases matching TRBD1. Germline trimming cut 4 bases from V and 5 bases from J; bases unmatched to any gene: 3. The CDR3 sequence is 14 residues long. Germline V gene lookup returns CDR1 SGHDN and CDR2 FVKESK. CDR3 region: CASSPGTGNEKLFF. Here the CDR3 DNA reads TGTGCCAGCAGCCCGGGGACAGGAAATGAAAAACTGTTTTTT.

V and J are TRBV7-8 and TRBJ1-2; 8 bases map to TRBD1. CDR3 length: 13 amino acids. Germline CDR1 and CDR2: SGHVS and FQNEAQ. V was pared by 5 bases and J by 6 bases, with 5 bases of the junction left unmatched. CDR3 residues: CASSRGQVDGYTF. CDR3 DNA: TGTGCCAGCAGCCGGGGACAGGTTGATGGCTACACCTTC.

The chain employs TRBV18 and TRBJ2-7; 8 bases align to TRBD2. This CDR3 has 19 amino acids. The germline CDR1 and CDR2 sequences are KGHSH and LQKENI. V shed 2 bases and J 0 bases; nucleotides not matched to a gene: 15. The CDR3 DNA follows: TGTGCCAGCTCACCAAACTGGGGCGGGAGGCCCAAATCCTCCTACGAGCAGTACTTC. Protein: CASSPNWGGRPKSSYEQYF.

The genes are TRBV3-1 (or the pseudogene TRBV3-2) and TRBJ2-1, with a possible D match to TRBD2 (5 bases). The V and J ends lost 4 bases and 5 bases respectively, with 12 bases between them. Germline loops: CDR1 LGHDT, CDR2 YNNKEL (reference sequence). The CDR3 runs to 14 residues. The CDR3 spells CASSPSGVNNEQFF. The CDR3 DNA sequence: TGTGCCAGCAGCCCGTCCGGGGTCAACAATGAGCAGTTCTTC.

In this sample, this clone turned up once. The rearrangement uses TRBV5-4 and TRBJ1-1; D ambiguous. Germline CDR1 and CDR2: SGHNT and YYREEE (reference sequence). The ends were cut back, 5 bases at V and 1 base at J, with 12 bases in the middle. This CDR3 is built from 14 residues. CDR3 residues: CASSPQNSNTEAFF. In DNA form, the CDR3 reads TGTGCCAGCAGTCCCCAGAATTCGAACACTGAAGCTTTCTTT.

The chain couples TRBV3-1 (or the pseudogene TRBV3-2) to TRBJ1-6; TRBD1 aligns across 7 bases. Per germline, CDR1 LGHDT and CDR2 YNNKEL (reference sequence). CDR3 length: 15 amino acids. V was clipped by 3 bases and J by 6 bases; unmatched bases: 5. The CDR3, as DNA: TGTGCCAGCAGCCAGCAGGGGGTCGGTAATTCACCCCTCCACTTT. It yields the protein CASSQQGVGNSPLHF.

The chain employs TRBV7-2 and TRBJ1-1, with unresolved D. The V and J ends lost 5 bases and 4 bases respectively, with 11 bases between them. Germline CDR1 is SGHTA and CDR2 is FQGNSA. The CDR3 runs to 13 residues. This chain's CDR3 is CASSAVAGTEAFF. The CDR3 nucleotides read TGTGCCAGCAGCGCCGTGGCGGGCACTGAAGCTTTCTTT. Filled out from reference TRBV7-2 and TRBJ1-1, the complete variable domain reads GAGVSQSPSNKVTEKGKDVELRCDPISGHTALYWYRQSLGQGLEFLIYFQGNSAPDKSGLPSDRFSAERTGGSVSTLTIQRTQQEDSAVYLCASSAVAGTEAFFGQGTRLTVV.

The rearrangement links TRBV24-1 to TRBJ2-7; D is possibly TRBD2 (6 bases). The V gene's germline CDR1 is KGHDR and CDR2 SFDVKD. The length of the CDR3 is 14 residues. V lost 3 bases to trimming and J lost 5 bases, with 13 bases between them. CDR3 in DNA: TGTGCCACCAGTGATCCCAGGGAGGTACACGAGCAGTACTTC. It yields the protein CATSDPREVHEQYF.

This sequence joins TRBV5-6 and TRBJ2-3; 12 positions match TRBD2. The CDR3 spans 16 residues. In germline, CDR1 is SGHDT, CDR2 YYEEEE. V trimming: 4 bases; J trimming: 4 bases; junction bases outside the gene matches: 7. The CDR3 sequence: CASSRLLAGGADTQYF. The CDR3 DNA reads as TGTGCCAGCAGCCGACTCCTAGCGGGAGGGGCAGATACGCAGTATTTT.

CDR3 DNA: TGCGCCAGCAGCTGGGGCGACACGGGTGGCGGCTACACCTTC. It is translated as CASSWGDTGGGYTF. The rearrangement links TRBV5-1 to TRBJ1-2, with TRBD1 as a possible D gene (5 bases). With 3 bases removed from V and 8 bases from J, the gap between germline ends came to 17 bases. Germline CDR1 and CDR2: SGHRS and YFSETQ. CDR3 length equals 14 residues.

The chain carries TRBV15 and TRBJ1-1; no reliable D call. Trimming left V 5 bases short and J 3 bases short, with 16 bases between. Germline CDR1 and CDR2: LNHNV and YYDKDF (reference sequence). This CDR3 comprises 15 residues. The CDR3 region is CATSRGRLRDTEAFF. CDR3 nucleotides: TGTGCCACCAGCCGTGGCCGACTTCGGGACACTGAAGCTTTCTTT. The full variable domain, in which reference TRBV15 and TRBJ1-1 provide the parts outside the CDR3, is DAMVIQNPRYQVTQFGKPVTLSCSQTLNHNVMYWYQQKSSQAPKLLFHYYDKDFNNEADTPDNFQSRRPNTSFCFLDIRSPGLGDTAMYLCATSRGRLRDTEAFFGQGTRLTVV.